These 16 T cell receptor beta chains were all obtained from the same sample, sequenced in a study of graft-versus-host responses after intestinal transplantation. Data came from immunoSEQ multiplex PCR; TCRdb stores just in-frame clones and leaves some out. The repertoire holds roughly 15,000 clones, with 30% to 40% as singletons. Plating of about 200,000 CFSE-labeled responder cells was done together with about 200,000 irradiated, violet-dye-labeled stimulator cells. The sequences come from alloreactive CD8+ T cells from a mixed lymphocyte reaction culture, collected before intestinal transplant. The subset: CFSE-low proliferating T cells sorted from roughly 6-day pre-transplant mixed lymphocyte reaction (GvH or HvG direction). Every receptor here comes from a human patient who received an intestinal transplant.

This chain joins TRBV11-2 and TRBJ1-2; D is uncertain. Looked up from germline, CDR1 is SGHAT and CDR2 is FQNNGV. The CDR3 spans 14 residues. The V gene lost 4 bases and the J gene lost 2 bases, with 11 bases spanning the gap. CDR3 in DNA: TGTGCCAGCAGCTCCCAAGAAGGGAACTATGGCTACACCTTC. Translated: CASSSQEGNYGYTF.

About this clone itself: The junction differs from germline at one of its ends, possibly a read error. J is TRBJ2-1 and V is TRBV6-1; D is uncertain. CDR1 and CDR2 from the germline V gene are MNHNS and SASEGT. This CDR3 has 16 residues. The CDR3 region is CASSETYGGAYSEQFF. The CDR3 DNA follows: TGTGCCAGCAGTGAGACTTATGGCGGAGCCTACAGTGAGCAGTTCTTC.

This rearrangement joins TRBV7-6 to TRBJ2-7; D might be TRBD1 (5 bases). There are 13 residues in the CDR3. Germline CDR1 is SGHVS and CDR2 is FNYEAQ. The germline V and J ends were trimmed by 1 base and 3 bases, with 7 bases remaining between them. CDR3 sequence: CASSLVQDYEQYF. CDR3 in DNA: TGTGCCAGCAGCTTAGTACAGGACTACGAGCAGTACTTC.

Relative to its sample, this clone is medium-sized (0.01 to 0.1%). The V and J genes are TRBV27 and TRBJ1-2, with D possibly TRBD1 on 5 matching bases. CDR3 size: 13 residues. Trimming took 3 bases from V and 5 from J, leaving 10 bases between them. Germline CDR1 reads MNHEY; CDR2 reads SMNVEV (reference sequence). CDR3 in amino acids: CASSFGEGYGYTF. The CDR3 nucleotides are TGTGCCAGCAGTTTCGGCGAGGGGTATGGCTACACCTTC.

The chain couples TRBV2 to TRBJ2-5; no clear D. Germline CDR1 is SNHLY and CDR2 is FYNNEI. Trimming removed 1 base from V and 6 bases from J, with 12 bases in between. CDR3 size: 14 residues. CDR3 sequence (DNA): TGTGCCAGCAGTGAAGGTCGAGGAAGCAAGACCCAGTACTTC. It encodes CASSEGRGSKTQYF. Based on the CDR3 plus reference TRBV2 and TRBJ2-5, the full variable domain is EPEVTQTPSHQVTQMGQEVILRCVPISNHLYFYWYRQILGQKVEFLVSFYNNEISEKSEIFDDQFSVERPDGSNFTLKIRSTKLEDSAMYFCASSEGRGSKTQYFGPGTRLLVL.

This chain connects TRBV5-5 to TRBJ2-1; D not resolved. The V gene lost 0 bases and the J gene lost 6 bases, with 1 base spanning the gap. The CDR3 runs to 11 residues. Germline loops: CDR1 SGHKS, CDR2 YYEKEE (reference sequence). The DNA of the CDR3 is TGTGCCAGCAGCTTGGGCAATGAGCAGTTCTTC. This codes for CASSLGNEQFF.

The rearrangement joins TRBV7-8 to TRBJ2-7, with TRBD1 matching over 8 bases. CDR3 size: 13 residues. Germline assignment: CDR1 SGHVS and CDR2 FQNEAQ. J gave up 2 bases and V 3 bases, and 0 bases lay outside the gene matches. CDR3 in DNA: TGTGCCAGCAGCTTGGACAGGGCCTACGAGCAGTACTTC. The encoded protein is CASSLDRAYEQYF. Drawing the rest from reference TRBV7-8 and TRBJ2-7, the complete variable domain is GAGVSQSPRYKVAKRGQDVALRCDPISGHVSLFWYQQALGQGPEFLTYFQNEAQLDKSGLPSDRFFAERPEGSVSTLKIQRTQQEDSAVYLCASSLDRAYEQYFGPGTRLTVT.

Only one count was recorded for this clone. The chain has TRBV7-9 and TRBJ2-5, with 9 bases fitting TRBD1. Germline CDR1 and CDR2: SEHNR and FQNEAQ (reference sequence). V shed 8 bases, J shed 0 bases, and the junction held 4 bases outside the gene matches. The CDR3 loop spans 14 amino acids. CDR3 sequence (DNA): TGTGCCAGCCTCGGACAGGGGAACCAAGAGACCCAGTACTTC. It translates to CASLGQGNQETQYF.

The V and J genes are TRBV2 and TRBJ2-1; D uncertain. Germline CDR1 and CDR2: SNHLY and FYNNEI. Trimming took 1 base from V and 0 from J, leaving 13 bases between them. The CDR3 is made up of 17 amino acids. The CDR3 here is CASSEGDFSYSYNEQFF. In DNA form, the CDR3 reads TGTGCCAGCAGTGAAGGAGACTTTTCATACTCCTACAATGAGCAGTTCTTC.

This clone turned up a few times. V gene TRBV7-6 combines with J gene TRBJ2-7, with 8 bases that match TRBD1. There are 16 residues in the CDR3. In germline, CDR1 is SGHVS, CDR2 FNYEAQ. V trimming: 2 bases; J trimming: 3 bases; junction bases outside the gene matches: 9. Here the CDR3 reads CASSLNPGGFFYEQYF. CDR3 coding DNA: TGTGCCAGCAGCTTAAACCCAGGGGGCTTCTTCTACGAGCAGTACTTC. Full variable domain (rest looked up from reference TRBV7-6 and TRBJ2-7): GAGVSQSPRYKVTKRGQDVALRCDPISGHVSLYWYRQALGQGPEFLTYFNYEAQQDKSGLPNDRFSAERPEGSISTLTIQRTEQRDSAMYRCASSLNPGGFFYEQYFGPGTRLTVT.

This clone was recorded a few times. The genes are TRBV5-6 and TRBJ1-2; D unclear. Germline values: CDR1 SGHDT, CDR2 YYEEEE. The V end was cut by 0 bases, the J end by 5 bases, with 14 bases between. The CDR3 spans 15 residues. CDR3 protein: CASSLVQPAPYGYTF. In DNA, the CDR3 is TGTGCCAGCAGCTTGGTTCAGCCTGCCCCATATGGCTACACCTTC.

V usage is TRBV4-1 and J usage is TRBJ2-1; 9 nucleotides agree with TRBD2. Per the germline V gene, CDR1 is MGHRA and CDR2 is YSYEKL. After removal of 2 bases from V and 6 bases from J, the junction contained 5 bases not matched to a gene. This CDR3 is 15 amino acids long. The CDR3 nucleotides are TGCGCCAGCAGCCAACTAGCGGGGCTCTCCAATGAGCAGTTCTTC. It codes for CASSQLAGLSNEQFF.

CDR3 amino acids: CASMGTDSNQPQHF. The CDR3 DNA reads as TGTGCCAGCATGGGGACAGACAGCAATCAGCCCCAGCATTTT. J is TRBJ1-5 and V is TRBV2, with TRBD1 identical over 7 bases. Germline V gene data show CDR1 as SNHLY and CDR2 as FYNNEI. CDR3 length: 14 residues. Trimming cost V 7 bases and J 1 base; bases outside gene matches: 4.

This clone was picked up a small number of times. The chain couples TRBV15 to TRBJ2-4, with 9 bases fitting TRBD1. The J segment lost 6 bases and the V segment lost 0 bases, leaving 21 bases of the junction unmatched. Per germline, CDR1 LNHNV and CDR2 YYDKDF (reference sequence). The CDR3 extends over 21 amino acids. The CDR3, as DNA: TGTGCCACCAGCAGAGATAACAATAGAGGCGGCCCGGGACAGGGTATAAACATTCAGTACTTC. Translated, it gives CATSRDNNRGGPGQGINIQYF.

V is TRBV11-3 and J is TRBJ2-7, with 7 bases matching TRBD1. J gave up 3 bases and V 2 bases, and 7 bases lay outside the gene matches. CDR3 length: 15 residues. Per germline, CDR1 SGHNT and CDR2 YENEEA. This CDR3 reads CASSLPGQEFYEQYF. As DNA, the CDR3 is TGTGCCAGCAGCTTACCTGGACAGGAATTCTACGAGCAGTACTTC.

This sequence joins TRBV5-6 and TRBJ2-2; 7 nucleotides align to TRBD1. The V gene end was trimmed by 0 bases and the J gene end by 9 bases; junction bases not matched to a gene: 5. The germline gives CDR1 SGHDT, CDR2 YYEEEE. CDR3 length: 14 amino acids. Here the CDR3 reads CASSLGRQGRELFF. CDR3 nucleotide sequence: TGTGCCAGCAGCTTGGGAAGACAGGGCCGGGAGCTGTTTTTT. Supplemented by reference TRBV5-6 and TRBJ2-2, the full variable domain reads DAGVTQSPTHLIKTRGQQVTLRCSPKSGHDTVSWYQQALGQGPQFIFQYYEEEERQRGNFPDRFSGHQFPNYSSELNVNALLLGDSALYLCASSLGRQGRELFFGEGSRLTVL.